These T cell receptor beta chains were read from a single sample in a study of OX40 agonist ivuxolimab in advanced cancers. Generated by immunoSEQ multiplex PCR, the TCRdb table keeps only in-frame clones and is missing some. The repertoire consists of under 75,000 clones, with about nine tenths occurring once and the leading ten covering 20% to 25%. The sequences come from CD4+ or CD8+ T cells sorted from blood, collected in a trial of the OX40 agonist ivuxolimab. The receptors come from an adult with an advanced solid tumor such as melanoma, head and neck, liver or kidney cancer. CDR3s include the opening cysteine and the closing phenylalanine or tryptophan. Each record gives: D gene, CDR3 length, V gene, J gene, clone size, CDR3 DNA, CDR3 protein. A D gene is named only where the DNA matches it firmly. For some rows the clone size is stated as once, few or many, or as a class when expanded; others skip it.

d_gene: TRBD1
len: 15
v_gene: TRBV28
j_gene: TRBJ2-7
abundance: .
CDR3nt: TGTGCCAGCAGTCGGGACAGGGGCCCTTCCTACGAGCAGTACTTC
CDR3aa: CASSRDRGPSYEQYF

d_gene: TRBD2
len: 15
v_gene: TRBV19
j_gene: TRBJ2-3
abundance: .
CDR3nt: TGTGCCAGTAGTATGACTAGCGCGAGCACAGATACGCAGTATTTT
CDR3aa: CASSMTSASTDTQYF

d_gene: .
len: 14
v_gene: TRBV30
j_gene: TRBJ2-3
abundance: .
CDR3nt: TGTGCCTGTCCGGGATCCTTAAACACAGATACGCAGTATTTT
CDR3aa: CACPGSLNTDTQYF

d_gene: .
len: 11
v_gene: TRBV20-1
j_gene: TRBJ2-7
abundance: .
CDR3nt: TGCAGTGCTCGAACTTTGTACGAGCAGTACTTC
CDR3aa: CSARTLYEQYF

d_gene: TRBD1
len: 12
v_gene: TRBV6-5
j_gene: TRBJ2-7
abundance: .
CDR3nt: TGTGCCAGCCGACAGGGGGACTACGAGCAGTACTTC
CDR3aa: CASRQGDYEQYF

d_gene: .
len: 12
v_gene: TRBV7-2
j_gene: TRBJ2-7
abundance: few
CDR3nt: TGTGCCACGGCTACAGGGTCCCACGAGCAGTACTTC
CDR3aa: CATATGSHEQYF

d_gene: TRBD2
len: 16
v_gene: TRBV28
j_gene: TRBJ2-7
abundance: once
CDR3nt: TGTGCCAGCAGTGGACTAGCGGGACCGGCGTCCTACGAGCAGTACTTC
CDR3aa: CASSGLAGPASYEQYF

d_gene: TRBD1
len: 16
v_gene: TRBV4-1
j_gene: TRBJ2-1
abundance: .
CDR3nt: TGCGCCAGCAGCCAAGATCCCGGGACAGGGGGTAGTGAGCAGTTCTTC
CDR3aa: CASSQDPGTGGSEQFF

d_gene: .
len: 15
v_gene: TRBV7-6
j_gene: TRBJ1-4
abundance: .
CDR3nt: TGTGCCAGCAGCGGGGGGGGCAGTACTAATGAAAAACTGTTTTTT
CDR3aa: CASSGGGSTNEKLFF

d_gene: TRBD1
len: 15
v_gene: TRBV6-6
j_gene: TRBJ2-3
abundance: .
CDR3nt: TGTGCCACCCTGGGGACAGGGGGCTGGGCAGATACGCAGTATTTT
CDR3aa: CATLGTGGWADTQYF

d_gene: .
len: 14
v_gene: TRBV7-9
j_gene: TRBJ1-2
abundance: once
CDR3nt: TGTGCCAGCAGCGCCGGCGGGGCCAGCTATGGCTACACCTTC
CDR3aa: CASSAGGASYGYTF

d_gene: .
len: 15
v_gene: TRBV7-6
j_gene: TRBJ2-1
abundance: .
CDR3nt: TGTGCCAGCAGCAAGGGGGCGGGAGAAACCAATGAGCAGTTCTTC
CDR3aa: CASSKGAGETNEQFF

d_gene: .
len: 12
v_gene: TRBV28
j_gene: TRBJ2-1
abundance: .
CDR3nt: TGTGCCAGCAGCTCAGACCTAAATGAGCAGTTCTTC
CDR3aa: CASSSDLNEQFF

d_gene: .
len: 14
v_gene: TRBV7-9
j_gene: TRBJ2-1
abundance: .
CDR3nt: TGTGCCAGCAGCACCGGACAGATCTACAATGAGCAGTTCTTC
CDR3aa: CASSTGQIYNEQFF

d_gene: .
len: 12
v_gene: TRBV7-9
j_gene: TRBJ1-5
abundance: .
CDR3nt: TGTGCCAGCAGCTTAGGCCTGCAGCCCCAGCATTTT
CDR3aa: CASSLGLQPQHF

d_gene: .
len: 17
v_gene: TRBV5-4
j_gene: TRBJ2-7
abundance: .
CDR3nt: TGTGCCAGCAGCTTGGTCGGGCTGGGGGAATACTCCTACGAGCAGTACTTC
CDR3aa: CASSLVGLGEYSYEQYF

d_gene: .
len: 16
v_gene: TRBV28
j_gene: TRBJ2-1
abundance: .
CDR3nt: TGTGCCAGCAGTTACCGCGAGGGATTATCCTACAATGAGCAGTTCTTC
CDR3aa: CASSYREGLSYNEQFF

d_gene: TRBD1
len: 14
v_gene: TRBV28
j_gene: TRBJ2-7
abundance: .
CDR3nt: TGTGCCAGCAGTCTCCGGACAGGGCGGCACGAGCAGTACTTC
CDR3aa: CASSLRTGRHEQYF

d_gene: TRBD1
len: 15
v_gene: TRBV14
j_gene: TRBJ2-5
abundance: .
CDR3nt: TGTGCCAGCAGCCAAGACGGACAGGACCAAGAGACCCAGTACTTC
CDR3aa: CASSQDGQDQETQYF

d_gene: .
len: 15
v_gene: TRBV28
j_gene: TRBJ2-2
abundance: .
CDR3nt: TGTGCCAGCAGTTTTGTGGTTGAGAACACCGGGGAGCTGTTTTTT
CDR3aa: CASSFVVENTGELFF

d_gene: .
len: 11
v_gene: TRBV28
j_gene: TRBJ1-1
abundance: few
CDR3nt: TGTGCCAGCAGTTTCGGGCGGGAAGCTTTCTTT
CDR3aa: CASSFGREAFF

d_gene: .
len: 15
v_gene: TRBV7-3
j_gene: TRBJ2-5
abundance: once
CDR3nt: TGTGCCAGCAGCTTATCCCCCAACCAGCGGGAGACCCAGTACTTC
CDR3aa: CASSLSPNQRETQYF

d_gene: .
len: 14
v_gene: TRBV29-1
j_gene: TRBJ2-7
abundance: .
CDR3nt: TGCAGCGTTGAAGACGGCAGGAGCTCCTACGAGCAGTACTTC
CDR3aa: CSVEDGRSSYEQYF

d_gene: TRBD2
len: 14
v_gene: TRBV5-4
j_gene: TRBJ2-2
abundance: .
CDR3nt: TGTGCCAGCAGCCCGGGGGGGGGCGACGGGGAGCTGTTTTTT
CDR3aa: CASSPGGGDGELFF

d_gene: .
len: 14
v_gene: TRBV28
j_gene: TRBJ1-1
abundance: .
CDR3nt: TGTGCCAGCAGTTTCTTCCTGATGAACACTGAAGCTTTCTTT
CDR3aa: CASSFFLMNTEAFF

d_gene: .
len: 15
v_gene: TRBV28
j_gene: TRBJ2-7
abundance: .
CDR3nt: TGTGCCAGCAGTTTGGGGCAGGGTGTAAGCTACGAGCAGTACTTC
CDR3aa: CASSLGQGVSYEQYF

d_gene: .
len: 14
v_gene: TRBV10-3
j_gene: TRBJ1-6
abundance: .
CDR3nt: TGTGCCATCAGTGAAAGGCAGGGAGGTTCACCCCTCCACTTT
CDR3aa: CAISERQGGSPLHF

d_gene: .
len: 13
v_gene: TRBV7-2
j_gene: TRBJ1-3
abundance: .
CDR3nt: TGTGCCAGCAGCTTAGGTGTCGGAAACACCATATATTTT
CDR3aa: CASSLGVGNTIYF

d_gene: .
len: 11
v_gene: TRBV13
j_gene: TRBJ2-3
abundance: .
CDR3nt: TGTGCCAGCAGCAAAACAGATACGCAGTATTTT
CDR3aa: CASSKTDTQYF

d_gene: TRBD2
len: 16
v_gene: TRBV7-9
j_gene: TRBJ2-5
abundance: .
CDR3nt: TGTGCCAGCAGCCACCTTCGGACTAGCGGGAAAGAGACCCAGTACTTC
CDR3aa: CASSHLRTSGKETQYF

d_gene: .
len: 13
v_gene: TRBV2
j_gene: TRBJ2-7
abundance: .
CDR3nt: TGTGCCAGCAGTGAAGACAGAAACTACGAGCAGTACTTC
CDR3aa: CASSEDRNYEQYF

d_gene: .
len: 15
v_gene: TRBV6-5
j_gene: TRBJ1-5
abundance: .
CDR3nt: TGTGCCAGCAGTAGCACACAGAGGGGCAATCAGCCCCAGCATTTT
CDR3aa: CASSSTQRGNQPQHF

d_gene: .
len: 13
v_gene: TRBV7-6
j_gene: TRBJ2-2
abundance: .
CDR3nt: TGTGCCAGCAGCTTATTTGGCACCGGGGAGCTGTTTTTT
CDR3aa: CASSLFGTGELFF

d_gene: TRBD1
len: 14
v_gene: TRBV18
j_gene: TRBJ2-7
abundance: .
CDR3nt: TGTGCCAGCTCTCACGGGGACAGAGCCTACGAGCAGTACTTC
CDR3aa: CASSHGDRAYEQYF

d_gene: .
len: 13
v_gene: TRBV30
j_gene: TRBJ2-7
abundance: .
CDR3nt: TGTGCCGGGGGGGCTAGCGGCCCCTACGAGCAGTACTTC
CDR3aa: CAGGASGPYEQYF

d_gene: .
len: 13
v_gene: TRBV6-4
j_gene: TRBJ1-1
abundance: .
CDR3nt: TGTGCCAGCAGTGACGGGGGGAACACTGAAGCTTTCTTT
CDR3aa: CASSDGGNTEAFF

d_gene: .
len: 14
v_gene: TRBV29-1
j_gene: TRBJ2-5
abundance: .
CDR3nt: TGCAGCGTCGCCCCGGACGGTCCGCAAGAGACCCAGTACTTC
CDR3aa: CSVAPDGPQETQYF

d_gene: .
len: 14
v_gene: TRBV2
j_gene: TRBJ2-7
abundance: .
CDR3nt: TGTGCCAGCAGTTTCAGGGGAACCCAAAACGAGCAGTACTTC
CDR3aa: CASSFRGTQNEQYF

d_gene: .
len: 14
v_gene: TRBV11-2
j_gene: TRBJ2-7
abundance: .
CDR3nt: TGTGCCAGCAGCCCACCATTACAGATCTACGAGCAGTACTTC
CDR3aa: CASSPPLQIYEQYF

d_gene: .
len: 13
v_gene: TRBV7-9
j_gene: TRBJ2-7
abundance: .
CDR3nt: TGTGCCAGCAGCTTAGAAGGGGCCCACGAGCAGTACTTC
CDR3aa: CASSLEGAHEQYF

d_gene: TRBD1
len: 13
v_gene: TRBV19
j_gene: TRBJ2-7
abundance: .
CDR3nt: TGTGCCAGTAGTCCGACAGGGGAATACGAGCAGTACTTC
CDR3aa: CASSPTGEYEQYF

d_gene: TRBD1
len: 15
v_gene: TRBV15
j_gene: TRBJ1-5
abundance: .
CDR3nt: TGTGCCACCAGCGGGGGGACAGGGCGGAATCAGCCCCAGCATTTT
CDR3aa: CATSGGTGRNQPQHF

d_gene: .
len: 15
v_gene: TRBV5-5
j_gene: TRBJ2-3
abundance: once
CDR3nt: TGTGCCAGCAGCTTATCGAGTACCAGCACAGATACGCAGTATTTT
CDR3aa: CASSLSSTSTDTQYF

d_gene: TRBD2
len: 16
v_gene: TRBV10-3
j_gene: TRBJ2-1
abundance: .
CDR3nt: TGTGCCATTGCTAGCGGGAGTTCCCGGGATCGTTATGAGCAGTTCTTC
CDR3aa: CAIASGSSRDRYEQFF

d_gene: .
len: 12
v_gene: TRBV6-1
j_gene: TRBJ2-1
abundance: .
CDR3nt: TGTGCCAGCAGTGATATGAACAATGAGCAGTTCTTC
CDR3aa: CASSDMNNEQFF

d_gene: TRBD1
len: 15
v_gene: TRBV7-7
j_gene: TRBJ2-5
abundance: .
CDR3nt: TGTGCTAGCAGCTTACGGACAGGGGGCGTTGAGACCCAGTACTTC
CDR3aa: CASSLRTGGVETQYF

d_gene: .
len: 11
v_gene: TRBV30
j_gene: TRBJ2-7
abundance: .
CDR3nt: TGTGCCTGGAGAGAGTCCTACGAGCAGTACTTC
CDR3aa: CAWRESYEQYF

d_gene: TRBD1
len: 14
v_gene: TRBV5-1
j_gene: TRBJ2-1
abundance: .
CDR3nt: TGCGCCAGCAGCTCGGGACAGGGAAACAATGAGCAGTTCTTC
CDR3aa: CASSSGQGNNEQFF

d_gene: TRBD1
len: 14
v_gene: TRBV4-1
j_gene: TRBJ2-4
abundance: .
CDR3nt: TGCGCCAGCAGCCAAGGGACAGGGTTAAACATTCAGTACTTC
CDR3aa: CASSQGTGLNIQYF

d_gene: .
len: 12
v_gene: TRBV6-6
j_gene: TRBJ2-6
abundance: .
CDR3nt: TGTGCCAGCACTCCAGGGGCCAACGTCCTGACTTTC
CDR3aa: CASTPGANVLTF

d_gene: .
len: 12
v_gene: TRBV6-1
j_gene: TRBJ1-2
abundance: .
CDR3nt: TGTGCCAGCAGTTATAATGGGTATGGCTACACCTTC
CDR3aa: CASSYNGYGYTF

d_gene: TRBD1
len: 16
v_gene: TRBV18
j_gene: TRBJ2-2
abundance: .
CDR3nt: TGTGCCAGCTCCCCCCCTGTCCAGGGGGCTTCCGGGGAGCTGTTTTTT
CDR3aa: CASSPPVQGASGELFF

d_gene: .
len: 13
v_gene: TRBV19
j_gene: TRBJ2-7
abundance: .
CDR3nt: TGTGCCAGTGCCCACGGAGCCGGCTACGAGCAGTACTTC
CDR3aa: CASAHGAGYEQYF

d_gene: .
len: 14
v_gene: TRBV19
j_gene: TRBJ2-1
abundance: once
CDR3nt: TGTGCCAGTAGTATGATCTCACTTCTCAATGAGCAGTTCTTC
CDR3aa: CASSMISLLNEQFF